A selection of T cell receptor beta chains follows, all from one sample in a study of blood T cell repertoires in COVID-19. TCRdb's table, derived via immunoSEQ multiplex PCR, lists solely in-frame clones and lacks some. The data hold some 54,000 clones, with about nine tenths observed a single time. Source material: peripheral blood. The receptor source for this set is a man older than 75 with active or convalescent COVID-19. The CDR3 runs from the conserved cysteine through the conserved F or W. The D gene is left open where the match is weak. Clone sizes are given selectively: once, few, many, or a class where the clone is expanded.

V gene	clone size	D gene	J gene	CDR3 DNA	CDR3 protein
TRBV6-1	.	.	TRBJ1-2	TGTGCCAGCAGTGAAATAGACATCTATGGCTACACCTTC	CASSEIDIYGYTF
TRBV28	.	.	TRBJ1-1	TGTGCCAGCAGGGCTTCGGGGGGGCGAGGGACTGAAGCTTTCTTT	CASRASGGRGTEAFF
TRBV5-1	.	.	TRBJ2-5	TGCGCCAGCAGCTTAGCGGACCAACAAGAGACCCAGTACTTC	CASSLADQQETQYF
TRBV5-1	.	.	TRBJ1-1	TGCGCCAGCACCTCCGGGACACGTAACACTGAAGCTTTCTTT	CASTSGTRNTEAFF
TRBV10-3	.	TRBD1	TRBJ1-4	TGTGCCATCAGTGAGTCGACAGGGGGAGGGATTGAAAAACTGTTTTTT	CAISESTGGGIEKLFF
TRBV10-3	.	TRBD1	TRBJ1-1	TGTGCCATCAGTGAGCAACGGGACAGGGGAGGAGTAGGCTTT	CAISEQRDRGGVGF
TRBV7-8	.	.	TRBJ2-7	TGTGCCAGCAGGATAGACTCTAACTCCTACGAGCAGTACTTC	CASRIDSNSYEQYF
TRBV19	few	.	TRBJ2-5	TGTGCCAGTAGTTTTCCGGGGTATCAAGAGACCCAGTACTTC	CASSFPGYQETQYF
TRBV30	.	TRBD2	TRBJ2-5	TGTGCCTGGGACGAACCAGCGGGAGGGGGGGAGACCCAGTACTTC	CAWDEPAGGGETQYF
TRBV4-3	.	.	TRBJ2-7	TGCGCCAGCAGCCGGCAGGGCTCCTACGAGCAGTACTTC	CASSRQGSYEQYF
TRBV7-9	.	.	TRBJ2-7	TGTGCCAGCAGCTTAGTTTTGACAGATTTTTCCTACGAGCAGTACTTC	CASSLVLTDFSYEQYF
TRBV19	.	.	TRBJ1-2	TGTGCCAGTACCCTAATGGGGGGGGAAGTCTATGGCTACACCTTC	CASTLMGGEVYGYTF
TRBV5-1	.	TRBD1	TRBJ1-4	TGCGCCAGCAGCTTCGATCCGGGACAGCCGAATGAAAAACTGTTTTTT	CASSFDPGQPNEKLFF
TRBV29-1	.	.	TRBJ2-5	TGCAGCGTGGCCCAGGGGTGGGGAGAGACCCAGTACTTC	CSVAQGWGETQYF
TRBV11-1	.	TRBD1	TRBJ2-5	TGTGCCAGCAGCTTAGGGGGGACAGGGAGAGAGACCCAGTACTTC	CASSLGGTGRETQYF
TRBV9	.	TRBD1	TRBJ2-7	TGTGCCAGTAATCAGGGGGACAGTTCCTACGAGCAGTACTTC	CASNQGDSSYEQYF
TRBV3-1/TRBV3-2	.	TRBD2	TRBJ2-7	TGTGCCAGCAGCCAAAGGACTAGCGGGGCCTACGAGCAGTACTTC	CASSQRTSGAYEQYF
TRBV3-1/TRBV3-2	.	.	TRBJ2-5	TGTGCCAGCAGCCAAGTGAGGGGGTTCCAAGAGACCCAGTACTTC	CASSQVRGFQETQYF
TRBV27	.	.	TRBJ1-6	TGTGCCAGCAGTTTACGCGAACCCCCGGGACACCCTCTCCTGTCGAATTCACCCCTCCACTTT	CASSLREPPGHPLLSNSPLHF
TRBV10-3	.	TRBD2	TRBJ2-7	TGTGCGCGGGAGGGGGCCCTCTACGAGCAGTACTTC	CAREGALYEQYF
TRBV19	.	.	TRBJ2-3	TGTGCCAGTAGTGGACGGTCCGGACACACAGATACGCAGTATTTT	CASSGRSGHTDTQYF
TRBV29-1	.	.	TRBJ2-1	TGCAGCGTTGAAGTCTCGAGCTCGAATGAGCAGTTCTTC	CSVEVSSSNEQFF
TRBV9	.	.	TRBJ2-2	TGTGCCAGCAGCGTAGTAGCCCAGGGCGCGAACACCGGGGAGCTGTTTTTT	CASSVVAQGANTGELFF
TRBV7-9	.	TRBD2	TRBJ2-1	TGTGCCAGCAGCCACCGGACTAGCGGGGGGGCAGGCAATGAGCAGTTCTTC	CASSHRTSGGAGNEQFF
TRBV7-2	once	TRBD2	TRBJ2-1	TGTGCCAGCAGCTTATTAGCGGGAGTATGGAATGAGCAGTTCTTC	CASSLLAGVWNEQFF
TRBV24-1	.	.	TRBJ2-5	TGTGCCACCATTTTTCCAGGGGAGACCCAGTACTTC	CATIFPGETQYF
TRBV5-8	once	.	TRBJ1-6	TGTGCCAGCAGCTTAGAGGGCTCCTATAATTCACCCCTCCACTTT	CASSLEGSYNSPLHF
TRBV6-5	.	.	TRBJ2-7	TGTGCCAGCAGTTACTCCGGTTACCGTCAAGACTACGAGCAGTACTTC	CASSYSGYRQDYEQYF
TRBV11-2	.	TRBD1	TRBJ2-7	TGTGCCAGCAGCTGGGACACAGGGGAATACGAGCAGTACTTC	CASSWDTGEYEQYF